What follows is one T cell receptor beta chain and its context. Its target is unknown. Unrecorded immune exposure was likely among donors, who were nominally healthy when sampled. These data come from a study of cytomegalovirus exposure and HLA in healthy donors. Study-wide findings and caveats: A list of 164 TCR beta chains associated with cytomegalovirus was given. The majority of TCR sequences were rare, yet some public TCRs appeared in many donors. As a later analysis revealed, the rate of TCR association differed by HLA locus, with DRB1 most and HLA-C fewest.

Vbeta (60) and Jbeta (13) primers were used in the PCR. Using immunoSEQ multiplex PCR, the repertoire was profiled, and TCRdb retains in-frame clones only, with some absent. The sample includes roughly 150,000 clones, roughly 80% of them seen just once. The sequencing input was PBMCs. The TCR was taken from a woman aged 40 to 55 in good health and CMV-seropositive.

The CDR3 DNA reads as TGTGCCAGCAGATACAACTCCCGGGACAGAAAAGAAAAACTGTTTTTT. It is translated as CASRYNSRDRKEKLFF. The chain has TRBV6-5 and TRBJ1-4, with TRBD1 matching over 7 bases. CDR1 is MNHEY and CDR2 is SVGAGI in the germline V gene. The CDR3 runs to 16 residues. Unmatched junction bases numbered 15, after V lost 6 bases and J lost 8 bases.